This note documents a single T cell receptor beta chain sequence. The sample originates from a study of blood T cells in healthy people across ages. A second PCR of roughly 7 to 11 cycles used a sample-barcoded 5' primer and a J-beta primer mix. TCRdb analysed the 5' RACE reads with MiXCR anew, one entry per CDR3 protein. The sample lists fewer than 950,000 distinct CDR3 sequences, about 53% seen once, with roughly 40% in the top ten. Extraction of total RNA produced a minimum of 5.5 micrograms from each sample. Material for sequencing was blood. This clonotype was obtained from a man at least 80 years old in good health.

In DNA, the CDR3 is TGTGCCGCGGGGGGAGCGGGACCTCCTGCCTACGAGCAGTACTTC. Residues: CAAGGAGPPAYEQYF. The chain links TRBV6-5 to TRBJ2-5; TRBD2 agrees at 8 bases. The DNA end lines up better with TRBJ2-7; the J call may be wrong. Germline CDR1 and CDR2: MNHEY and SVGAGI. The CDR3 runs to 15 residues.